This TCR beta chain was profiled in a study of T cell responses to AZD1222 COVID-19 vaccine. General study results and limits: Every sample of the repertoires postdated the peak T cell response.

Remarks on this clone: Its specificity is not known.

The assay was immunoSEQ multiplex PCR, and TCRdb's table has in-frame clones only and misses some. Of around 140,000 clones detected, roughly nine tenths appear once; the ten largest clones hold more than 1.2%. Germline V lookup: CDR1 SGHRS, CDR2 YFSETQ. The CDR3 has 13 residues. Trimming shortened V by 2 bases and J by 0 bases, and 5 bases separated the two germline ends. The V and J genes are TRBV5-1 and TRBJ1-2, with unresolved D. Sequenced material: peripheral blood, taken on day 0 of AZD1222 vaccination. The receptor comes from an adult in good health. This CDR3 is CASSLQPNYGYTF. In DNA form, the CDR3 reads TGCGCCAGCAGCTTACAGCCTAACTATGGCTACACCTTC.